These 13 T cell receptor beta chains originate from one sample sequenced in a study of CD8 T cells in ankylosing spondylitis. These receptors are not linked to any known antigen. Findings and limits, study-wide: Ankylosing spondylitis blood seemed to carry a telltale TCR beta motif made of under ten highly homologous variants.

TCRdb fed the 5' RACE reads into MiXCR, producing one record per CDR3 protein. Among about 420,000 distinct CDR3 sequences, around 22% were seen once, and the ten largest hold roughly a sixth. The sample taken for sequencing was blood, either unsorted or a sorted T cell fraction (not recorded which). The receptors were sampled from a male donor with ankylosing spondylitis.

This clonotype was counted many times. The chain uses TRBV10-3 and TRBJ2-1, with 9 bases that match TRBD2. Germline lookup yields CDR1 ENHRY and CDR2 SYGVKD. The CDR3 loop spans 16 amino acids. The V and J ends lost 4 bases and 9 bases, in that order; junction bases with no gene match: 13. The CDR3 region has the DNA TGTGCCATCAGTGGTCGTAGCGGGAGATTCGGGGCTGAGCAGTTCTTC. Its protein is CAISGRSGRFGAEQFF.

This clonotype was seen a handful of times. V usage is TRBV18 and J usage is TRBJ2-5; D gene ambiguous. The germline V gene has CDR1 KGHSH and CDR2 LQKENI. V shed 5 bases and J shed 0 bases, with 7 bases lying between them. The CDR3 sequence is 13 residues long. The DNA for the CDR3 is TGTGCCAGCTCATGGCGGAACCAAGAGACCCAGTACTTC. Encoded protein: CASSWRNQETQYF.

The gene calls are TRBV15 and TRBJ1-1, with TRBD1 matching over 10 bases. This CDR3 is built from 15 residues. The germline gives CDR1 LNHNV, CDR2 YYDKDF (reference sequence). With V trimmed by 3 bases and J by 4 bases, 5 bases remained unmatched. The CDR3 loop is CATSSYRDRGTEAFF. Here the CDR3 DNA reads TGTGCCACCAGCAGTTACCGGGACAGGGGCACTGAAGCTTTCTTT.

This clonotype was counted between two and nine times. This chain uses TRBV21-1 with TRBJ2-7; the D call in the table, TRBD2, was not verified against the DNA. TRBV21-1 is classified as a pseudogene. The CDR3 totals 15 residues. DNA for the CDR3: TGTGCCAGCATCCGAGCGGAGTTAGCGGGATACGAGCAGTACTTC. Residues: CASIRAELAGYEQYF.

The CDR3 bases are TGCAGTGCGACGACCATCAGCACAGATACGCAGTATTTT. The encoded protein is CSATTISTDTQYF. The chain is built from TRBV20-1 and TRBJ2-3; no clear D gene. Deletions cut 6 bases from V and 0 bases from J, with 10 bases between. The CDR3 spans 13 residues. CDR1 is DFQATT, CDR2 SNEGSKA, per germline (reference sequence).

J is TRBJ1-5 and V is TRBV12-3 or TRBV12-4; D remains unclear. The CDR3 is made up of 21 amino acids. Trimming shortened V by 2 bases and J by 0 bases, and 26 bases separated the two germline ends. The CDR3: CASSLRSNRTSSPVSNQPQHF. CDR3 DNA sequence: TGTGCCAGCAGTTTAAGGTCTAACAGAACCTCATCCCCCGTTAGCAATCAGCCCCAGCATTTT.

J is TRBJ1-6 and V is TRBV30; possible D gene TRBD1, 5 bases. The length of the CDR3 is 17 residues. Germline V CDR1 and CDR2: GTSNPN, SVGIG (reference sequence). Trimming stripped 0 bases from V and 7 bases from J, with 19 bases between. The CDR3 bases are TGTGCCTGGAGTGTAGGCTTAGGGCCAGGGAAGAATTCACCCCTCCACTTT. It yields the protein CAWSVGLGPGKNSPLHF.

In this sample, this clonotype turned up once. The chain joins TRBV10-2 to TRBJ2-2; 11 positions match TRBD2. Germline-derived CDR1 and CDR2 are WSHSY and SAAADI. This CDR3 is 15 amino acids long. V lost 5 bases to trimming and J lost 5 bases; unmatched junction nucleotides: 4. CDR3 residues: CASSLVAGGTGELFF. In DNA, the CDR3 is TGCGCCAGCAGTCTAGTAGCGGGAGGGACCGGGGAGCTGTTTTTT.

The chain uses TRBV7-8 and TRBJ1-1; D ambiguous. The V end was cut by 2 bases, the J end by 3 bases, with 4 bases between. CDR1 SGHVS and CDR2 FQNEAQ come from the germline V gene. This CDR3 comprises 12 residues. CDR3 region: CASSLTHTEAFF. CDR3 sequence (DNA): TGTGCCAGCAGCTTAACCCACACTGAAGCTTTCTTT.

The rearrangement joins TRBV20-1 to TRBJ2-7, with a tentative D call TRBD1 (5 bases). Germline CDR1 DFQATT, CDR2 SNEGSKA (reference sequence). The CDR3 length is 16 residues. Trimming shortened V by 1 base and J by 5 bases, and 21 bases separated the two germline ends. CDR3 sequence: CSARVPTSGPVNEQYF. The CDR3 region has the DNA TGCAGTGCTAGAGTCCCGACTTCAGGGCCTGTTAACGAGCAGTACTTC.

This sequence joins TRBV20-1 and TRBJ1-1, with D tentatively TRBD1 (6 bases). Germline-derived CDR1 and CDR2 are DFQATT and SNEGSKA (reference sequence). This CDR3 has 12 residues. With 4 bases removed from V and 4 bases from J, the gap between germline ends came to 10 bases. DNA of the CDR3: TGCAGTGCTACCCCGGACAGCACTGAAGCTTTCTTT. It translates to CSATPDSTEAFF.

This clonotype was observed a handful of times. The chain employs TRBV10-3 and TRBJ2-5, with D possibly matching TRBD2 (5 bases). There are 14 residues in the CDR3. The germline V gene encodes CDR1 ENHRY and CDR2 SYGVKD. V was pared by 1 base and J by 0 bases, with 6 bases between. The CDR3 loop is CAISELDYQETQYF. The CDR3 bases are TGTGCCATCAGTGAGTTGGACTACCAAGAGACCCAGTACTTC.

This chain joins TRBV12-5 and TRBJ1-5; D remains ambiguous. V dropped 0 bases and J dropped 2 bases, with 5 bases sitting between them. The germline CDR1 and CDR2 sequences are LGHNT and FRNRAP. This CDR3 region has 14 residues. The CDR3 sequence: CASGLVLGNQPQHF. CDR3 nucleotide sequence: TGTGCTAGTGGTTTGGTACTGGGCAATCAGCCCCAGCATTTT.